A single sample is the source of the 5 T cell receptor beta chains below, sequenced in a study of T cell responses to AZD1222 COVID-19 vaccine. Clones were read by immunoSEQ multiplex PCR, and TCRdb kept only the in-frame ones, dropping some. Here the sample spans around 130,000 clones, around 84% being singletons. The specimen was peripheral blood, collected on day 0 of AZD1222 vaccination. The receptors here all came from an adult in good health.

The chain joins TRBV18 to TRBJ1-2; TRBD1 aligns across 9 bases. This CDR3 contains 15 residues. CDR1 and CDR2 (germline): KGHSH, LQKENI. Trimming took 2 bases from V and 4 from J; bases not matched to a gene: 5. This CDR3 reads CASSPMTGQGYGYTF. The DNA for the CDR3 is TGTGCCAGCTCACCAATGACGGGACAGGGCTATGGCTACACCTTC.

The chain employs TRBV18 and TRBJ1-2; D is unresolved. This CDR3 region has 15 residues. V lost 2 bases and J lost 1, with 11 bases in between. Per the germline V gene, CDR1 is KGHSH and CDR2 is LQKENI. For the CDR3, the DNA is TGTGCCAGCTCACCATTTGAACGGGGTAACTATGGCTACACCTTC. Its protein is CASSPFERGNYGYTF.

This rearrangement joins TRBV5-6 to TRBJ2-7, with D possibly TRBD1 on 6 matching bases. V shed 5 bases and J shed 4 bases, with 13 bases lying between them. Germline lookup yields CDR1 SGHDT and CDR2 YYEEEE. There are 13 residues in the CDR3. Here the CDR3 DNA reads TGTGCCAGCAGTCGAACAGGGTTTTACGAGCAGTACTTC. As protein: CASSRTGFYEQYF.

The V call is TRBV7-2, the J call TRBJ2-7; 10 nucleotides align to TRBD2. The length of the CDR3 is 14 residues. With V trimmed by 6 bases and J by 2 bases, 4 bases remained unmatched. Looked up from germline, CDR1 is SGHTA and CDR2 is FQGNSA. CDR3 bases: TGTGCCAGCAGTCCTAGCGGGGGCCCCTACGAGCAGTACTTC. It encodes CASSPSGGPYEQYF.

The genes are TRBV5-1 and TRBJ1-2; D is uncertain. The germline V gene encodes CDR1 SGHRS and CDR2 YFSETQ. The CDR3 covers 14 residues. Trimming pared 3 bases from V and 5 bases from J, leaving 14 bases between. The CDR3 DNA reads TGCGCCAGCAGCTCGATGACTACCTTATATGGCTACACCTTC. Translated: CASSSMTTLYGYTF.